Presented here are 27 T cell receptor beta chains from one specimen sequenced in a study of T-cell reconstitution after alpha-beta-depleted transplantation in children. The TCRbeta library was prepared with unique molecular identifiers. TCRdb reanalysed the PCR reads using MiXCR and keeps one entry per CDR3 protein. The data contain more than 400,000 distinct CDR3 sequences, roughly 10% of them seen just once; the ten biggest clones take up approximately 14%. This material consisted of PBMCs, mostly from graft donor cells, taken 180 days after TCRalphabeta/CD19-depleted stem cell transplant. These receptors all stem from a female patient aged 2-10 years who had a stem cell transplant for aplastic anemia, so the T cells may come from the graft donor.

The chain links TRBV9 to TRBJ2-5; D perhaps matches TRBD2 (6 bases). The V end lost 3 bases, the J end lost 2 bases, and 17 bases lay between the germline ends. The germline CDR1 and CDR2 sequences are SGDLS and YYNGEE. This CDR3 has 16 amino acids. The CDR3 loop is CASSGYGTPIQETQYF. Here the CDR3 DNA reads TGTGCCAGCAGCGGTTATGGGACTCCGATTCAAGAGACCCAGTACTTC.

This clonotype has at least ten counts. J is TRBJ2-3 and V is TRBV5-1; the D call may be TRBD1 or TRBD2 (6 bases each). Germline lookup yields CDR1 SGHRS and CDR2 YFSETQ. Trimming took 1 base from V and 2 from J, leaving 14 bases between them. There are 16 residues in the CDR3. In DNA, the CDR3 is TGCGCCAGCAGCTTGAAGGGGGGCGTCTACACAGATACGCAGTATTTT. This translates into CASSLKGGVYTDTQYF.

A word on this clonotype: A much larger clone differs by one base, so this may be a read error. This chain's CDR3 is CSVGPLVGTSERVDTQYF. The CDR3 nucleotides read TGCAGCGTTGGGCCCCTTGTGGGGACTAGCGAGAGGGTGGATACGCAGTATTTT. This sequence joins TRBV29-1 and TRBJ2-3; 10 bases agree with TRBD2. After removal of 4 bases from V and 6 bases from J, the junction contained 19 bases not matched to a gene. Germline CDR1 SQVTM, CDR2 ANQGSEA. This CDR3 contains 18 residues.

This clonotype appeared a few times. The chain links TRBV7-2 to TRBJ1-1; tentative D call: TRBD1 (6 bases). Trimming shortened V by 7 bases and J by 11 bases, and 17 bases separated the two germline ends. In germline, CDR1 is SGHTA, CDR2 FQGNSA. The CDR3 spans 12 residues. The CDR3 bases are TGTGCCAGCACCCCCGGGGGCAGTCGCGCTTTCTTT. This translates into CASTPGGSRAFF.

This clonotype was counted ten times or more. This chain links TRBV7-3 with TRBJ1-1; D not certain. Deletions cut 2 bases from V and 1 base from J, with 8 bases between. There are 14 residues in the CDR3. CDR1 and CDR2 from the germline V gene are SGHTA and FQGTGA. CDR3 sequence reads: CASSLQSWNTEAFF. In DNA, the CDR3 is TGTGCCAGCAGCTTACAGTCTTGGAACACTGAAGCTTTCTTT.

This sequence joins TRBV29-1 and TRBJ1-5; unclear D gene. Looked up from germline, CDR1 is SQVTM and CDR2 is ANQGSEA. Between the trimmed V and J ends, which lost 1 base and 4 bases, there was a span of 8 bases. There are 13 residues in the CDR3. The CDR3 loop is CSVEGSPNQPQHF. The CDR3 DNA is TGCAGCGTTGAAGGGAGTCCTAATCAGCCCCAGCATTTT.

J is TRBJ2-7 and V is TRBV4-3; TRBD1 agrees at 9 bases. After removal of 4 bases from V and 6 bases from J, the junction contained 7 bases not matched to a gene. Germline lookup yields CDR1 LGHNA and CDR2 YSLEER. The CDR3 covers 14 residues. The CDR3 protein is CASSLQQGAGEQYF. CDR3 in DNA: TGCGCCAGCAGCCTACAACAGGGGGCTGGCGAGCAGTACTTC.

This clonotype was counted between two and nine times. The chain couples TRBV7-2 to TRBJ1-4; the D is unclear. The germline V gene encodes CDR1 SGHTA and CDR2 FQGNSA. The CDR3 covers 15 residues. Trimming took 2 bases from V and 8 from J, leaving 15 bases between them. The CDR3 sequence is CASSLRPSVGEKLFF. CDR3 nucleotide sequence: TGTGCCAGCAGCTTACGCCCTTCAGTCGGCGAAAAACTGTTTTTT.

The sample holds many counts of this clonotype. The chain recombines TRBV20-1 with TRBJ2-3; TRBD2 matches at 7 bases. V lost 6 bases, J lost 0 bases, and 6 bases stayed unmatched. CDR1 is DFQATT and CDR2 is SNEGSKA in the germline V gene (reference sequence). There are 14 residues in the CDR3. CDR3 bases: TGCAGTGCCACGTCGGGGGGAAGCACAGATACGCAGTATTTT. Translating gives CSATSGGSTDTQYF.

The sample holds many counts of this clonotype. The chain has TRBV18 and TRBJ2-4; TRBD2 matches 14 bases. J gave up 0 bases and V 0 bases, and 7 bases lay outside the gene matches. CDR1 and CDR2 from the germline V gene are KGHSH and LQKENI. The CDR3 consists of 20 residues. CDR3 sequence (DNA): TGTGCCAGCTCACCACCTTACGGACTAGCGGGAGGCCGAGCCAAAAACATTCAGTACTTC. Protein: CASSPPYGLAGGRAKNIQYF.

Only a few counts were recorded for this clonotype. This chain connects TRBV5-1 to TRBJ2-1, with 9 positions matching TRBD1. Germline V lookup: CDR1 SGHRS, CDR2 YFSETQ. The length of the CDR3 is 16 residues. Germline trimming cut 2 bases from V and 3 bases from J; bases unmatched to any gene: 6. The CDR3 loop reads CASSLKVTGGYNEQFF. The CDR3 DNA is TGCGCCAGCAGCTTAAAAGTGACAGGGGGCTACAATGAGCAGTTCTTC.

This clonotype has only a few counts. CDR3 bases: TGTGCCAGCAGTTACTTGGCGGCCTACAATGAGCAGTTCTTC. Protein product: CASSYLAAYNEQFF. The J gene is TRBJ2-1, the V gene TRBV6-2 or TRBV6-3; D gene unclear. The CDR3 sequence is 14 residues long. CDR1 is MNHEY and CDR2 is SVGEGT in the germline V gene. The V end lost 1 base, the J end lost 2 bases, and 6 bases lay between the germline ends.

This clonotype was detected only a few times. The CDR3 here is CASGYLRERGYNEQFF. Written as DNA, the CDR3 is TGTGCCAGCGGCTACCTACGGGAGCGGGGCTACAATGAGCAGTTCTTC. The V call is TRBV28, the J call TRBJ2-1; TRBD2 aligns across 7 bases. Germline lookup yields CDR1 MDHEN and CDR2 SYDVKM. The CDR3 length is 16 residues. With 8 bases clipped from V and 3 bases from J, the junction kept 13 bases outside the gene matches.

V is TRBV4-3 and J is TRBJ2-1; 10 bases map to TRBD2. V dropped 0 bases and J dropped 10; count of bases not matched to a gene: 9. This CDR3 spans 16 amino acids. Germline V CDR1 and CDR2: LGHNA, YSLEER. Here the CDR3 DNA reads TGCGCCAGCAGCCAAGAGTCTAGCGGGAGACGTGGGGAGCAGTTCTTC. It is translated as CASSQESSGRRGEQFF.

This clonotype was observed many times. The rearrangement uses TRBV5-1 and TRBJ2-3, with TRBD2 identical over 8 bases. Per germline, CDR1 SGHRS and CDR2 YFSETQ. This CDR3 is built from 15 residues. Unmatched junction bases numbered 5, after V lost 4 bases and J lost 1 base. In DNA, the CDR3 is TGCGCCAGCAGCCTGGGAGCGGGAGGCACAGATACGCAGTATTTT. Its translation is CASSLGAGGTDTQYF. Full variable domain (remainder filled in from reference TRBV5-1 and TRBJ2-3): KAGVTQTPRYLIKTRGQQVTLSCSPISGHRSVSWYQQTPGQGLQFLFEYFSETQRNKGNFPGRFSGRQFSNSRSEMNVSTLELGDSALYLCASSLGAGGTDTQYFGPGTRLTVL.

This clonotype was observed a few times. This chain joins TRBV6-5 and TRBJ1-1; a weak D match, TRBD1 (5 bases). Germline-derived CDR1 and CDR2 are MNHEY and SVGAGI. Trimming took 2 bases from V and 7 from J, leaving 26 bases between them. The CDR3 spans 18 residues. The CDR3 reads CASSYIWSGGRGHYEAFF. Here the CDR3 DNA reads TGTGCCAGCAGTTACATCTGGTCGGGGGGACGTGGCCATTATGAAGCTTTCTTT.

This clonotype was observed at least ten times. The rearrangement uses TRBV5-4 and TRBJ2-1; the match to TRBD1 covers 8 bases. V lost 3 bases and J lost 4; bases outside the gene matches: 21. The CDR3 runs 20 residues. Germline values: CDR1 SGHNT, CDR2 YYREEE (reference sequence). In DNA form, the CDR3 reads TGTGCCAGCAGCTCAGGGCGGGACAGGCAATGGTCCCCTCGTTACAATGAGCAGTTCTTC. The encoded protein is CASSSGRDRQWSPRYNEQFF.

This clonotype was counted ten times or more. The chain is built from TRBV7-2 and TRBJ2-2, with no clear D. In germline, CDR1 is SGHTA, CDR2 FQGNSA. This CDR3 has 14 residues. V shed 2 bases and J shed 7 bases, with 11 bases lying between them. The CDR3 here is CASSLWGWDGELFF. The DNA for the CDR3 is TGTGCCAGCAGCTTATGGGGATGGGACGGGGAGCTGTTTTTT.

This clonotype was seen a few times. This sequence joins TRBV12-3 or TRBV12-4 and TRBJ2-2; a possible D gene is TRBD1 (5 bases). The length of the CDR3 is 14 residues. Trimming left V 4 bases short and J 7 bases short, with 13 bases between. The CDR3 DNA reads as TGTGCCAGCAGTTGGGATACAGGAGACGGGGAGCTGTTTTTT. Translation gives CASSWDTGDGELFF.

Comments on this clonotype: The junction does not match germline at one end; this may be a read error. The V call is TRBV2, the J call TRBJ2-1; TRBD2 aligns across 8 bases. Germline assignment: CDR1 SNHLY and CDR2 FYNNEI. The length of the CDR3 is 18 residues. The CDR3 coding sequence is TGTACCAGCAGTCCCGGAGGAAGCGGGAGATTTTCCTACAATGAGCAGTTCTTC. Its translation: CTSSPGGSGRFSYNEQFF.

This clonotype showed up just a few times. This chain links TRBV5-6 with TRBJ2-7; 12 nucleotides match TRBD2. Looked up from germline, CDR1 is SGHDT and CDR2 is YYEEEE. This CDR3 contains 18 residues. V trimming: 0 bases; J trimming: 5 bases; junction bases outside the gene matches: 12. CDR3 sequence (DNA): TGTGCCAGCAGCTTGGCCCCCAGACTAGCGGGAGTCCCCCACGAGCAGTACGTC. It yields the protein CASSLAPRLAGVPHEQYV.

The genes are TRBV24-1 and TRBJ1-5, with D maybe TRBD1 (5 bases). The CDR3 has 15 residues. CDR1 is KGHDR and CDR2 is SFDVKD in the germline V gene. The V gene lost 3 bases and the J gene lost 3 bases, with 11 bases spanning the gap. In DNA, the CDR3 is TGTGCCACCAGTGATGCCGGGACTCTCAATCAGCCCCAGCATTTT. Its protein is CATSDAGTLNQPQHF.

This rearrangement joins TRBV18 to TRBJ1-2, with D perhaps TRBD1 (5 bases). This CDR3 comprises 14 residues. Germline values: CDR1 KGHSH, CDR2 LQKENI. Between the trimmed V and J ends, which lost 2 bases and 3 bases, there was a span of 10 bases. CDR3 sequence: CASSPVDTYYGYTF. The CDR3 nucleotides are TGTGCCAGCTCACCAGTGGACACCTACTATGGCTACACCTTC.

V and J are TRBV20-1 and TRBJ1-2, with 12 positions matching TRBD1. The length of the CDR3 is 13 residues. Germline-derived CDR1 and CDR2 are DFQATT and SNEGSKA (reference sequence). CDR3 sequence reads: CRMGQGAKYGYTF. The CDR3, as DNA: TGCAGAATGGGACAGGGGGCGAAGTATGGCTACACCTTC.

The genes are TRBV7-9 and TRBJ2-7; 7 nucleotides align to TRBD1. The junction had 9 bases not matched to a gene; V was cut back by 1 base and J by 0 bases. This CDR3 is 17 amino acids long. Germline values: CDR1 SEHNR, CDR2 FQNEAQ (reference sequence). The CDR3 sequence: CASSLGPTGTASYEQYF. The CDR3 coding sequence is TGTGCCAGCAGCTTAGGGCCTACCGGGACAGCCTCCTACGAGCAGTACTTC.

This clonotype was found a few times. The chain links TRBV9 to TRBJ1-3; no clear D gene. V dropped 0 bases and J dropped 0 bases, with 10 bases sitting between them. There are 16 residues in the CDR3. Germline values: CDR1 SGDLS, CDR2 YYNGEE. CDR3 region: CASSVATRLSGNTIYF. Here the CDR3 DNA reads TGTGCCAGCAGCGTAGCAACACGGCTCTCTGGAAACACCATATATTTT.

The CDR3 sequence is CATSRDKGYQETQYF. The CDR3 DNA reads TGTGCCACCAGCAGAGATAAGGGTTATCAAGAGACCCAGTACTTC. The genes are TRBV15 and TRBJ2-5; no firm D call. The CDR3 extends over 15 amino acids. V gave up 0 bases and J gave up 2 bases, with 10 bases separating them. Looked up from germline, CDR1 is LNHNV and CDR2 is YYDKDF (reference sequence).